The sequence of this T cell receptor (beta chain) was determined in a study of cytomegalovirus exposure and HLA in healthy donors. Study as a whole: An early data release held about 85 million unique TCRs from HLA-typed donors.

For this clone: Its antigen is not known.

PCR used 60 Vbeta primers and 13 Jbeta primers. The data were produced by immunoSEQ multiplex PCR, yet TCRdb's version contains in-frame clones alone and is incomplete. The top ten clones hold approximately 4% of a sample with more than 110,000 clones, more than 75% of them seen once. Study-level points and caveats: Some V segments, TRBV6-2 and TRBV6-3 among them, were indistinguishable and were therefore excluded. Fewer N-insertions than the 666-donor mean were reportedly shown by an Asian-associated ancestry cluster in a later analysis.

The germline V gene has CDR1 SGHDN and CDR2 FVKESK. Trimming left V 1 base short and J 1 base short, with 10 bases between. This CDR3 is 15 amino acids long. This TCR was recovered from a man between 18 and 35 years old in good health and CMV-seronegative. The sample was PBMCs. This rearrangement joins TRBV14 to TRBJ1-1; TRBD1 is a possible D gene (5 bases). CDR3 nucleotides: TGTGCCAGCAGCCAAGTTGGGGCAGCGAACACTGAAGCTTTCTTT. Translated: CASSQVGAANTEAFF. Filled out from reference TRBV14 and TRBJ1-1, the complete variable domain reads EAGVTQFPSHSVIEKGQTVTLRCDPISGHDNLYWYRRVMGKEIKFLLHFVKESKQDESGMPNNRFLAERTGGTYSTLKVQPAELEDSGVYFCASSQVGAANTEAFFGQGTRLTVV.